A single TCR beta chain is shown here with its context. The data are from a study of T cell changes during pregnancy in multiple sclerosis. The CDR3 is 14 amino acids. Germline lookup yields CDR1 SGHRS and CDR2 YFSETQ. With V trimmed by 9 bases and J by 6 bases, 8 bases remained unmatched. Assay used: immunoSEQ multiplex PCR; TCRdb lists only in-frame clones, some missing. The profile shows about 93,000 clones, roughly 92% of them singletons. The V gene is TRBV5-1, the J gene TRBJ2-2, with 10 bases fitting TRBD2. The receptor was isolated from a female donor with multiple sclerosis, enrolled in a pregnancy study. This specimen was peripheral blood, taken after pregnancy. The CDR3 spells CATRSLAGAGELFF. The CDR3 DNA follows: TGCGCCACCAGGTCTCTAGCGGGGGCCGGGGAGCTGTTTTTT.